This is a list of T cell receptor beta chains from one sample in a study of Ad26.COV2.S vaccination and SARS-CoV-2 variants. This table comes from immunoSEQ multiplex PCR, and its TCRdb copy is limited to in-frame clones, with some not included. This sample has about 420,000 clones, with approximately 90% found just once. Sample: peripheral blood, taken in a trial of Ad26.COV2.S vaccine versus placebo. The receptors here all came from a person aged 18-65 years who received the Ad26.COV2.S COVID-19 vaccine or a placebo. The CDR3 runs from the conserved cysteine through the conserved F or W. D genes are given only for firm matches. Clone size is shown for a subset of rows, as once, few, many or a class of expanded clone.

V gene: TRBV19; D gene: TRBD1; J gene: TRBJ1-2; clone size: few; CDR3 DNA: TGTGCCAGCCTAGACTACCAAACAGGGGGCGACTATGGCTACACCTTC; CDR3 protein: CASLDYQTGGDYGYTF
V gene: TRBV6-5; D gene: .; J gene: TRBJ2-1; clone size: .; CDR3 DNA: TGTGCCACCCGGCTGGGTGGTTCGCAGTTCTTC; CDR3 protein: CATRLGGSQFF
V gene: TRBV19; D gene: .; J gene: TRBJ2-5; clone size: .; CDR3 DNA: TGTGCCAGTACCCTGGGAGGTCAAGAGACCCAGTACTTC; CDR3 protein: CASTLGGQETQYF
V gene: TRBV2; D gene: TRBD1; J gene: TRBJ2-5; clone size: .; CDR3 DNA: TGTGCCAGCAACCAGGGGGAAGAGACCCAGTACTTC; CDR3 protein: CASNQGEETQYF
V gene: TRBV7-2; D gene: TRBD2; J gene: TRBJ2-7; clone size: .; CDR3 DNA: TGTGCCAGCAGCTCCCTAGCGGGGGGCTACGAGCAGTACTTC; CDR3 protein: CASSSLAGGYEQYF
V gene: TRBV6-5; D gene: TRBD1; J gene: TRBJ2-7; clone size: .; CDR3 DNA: TGTGCCAGCAGTTACAGGGGGCGCGGGTACGAGCAGTACTTC; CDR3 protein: CASSYRGRGYEQYF
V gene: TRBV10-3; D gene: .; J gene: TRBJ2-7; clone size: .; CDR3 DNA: TGTGCCATCAGTGTGACAGAGGGTGGGGAGCAGTACTTC; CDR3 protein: CAISVTEGGEQYF
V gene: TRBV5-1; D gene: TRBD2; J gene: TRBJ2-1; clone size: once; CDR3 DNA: TGCGCCAGCAGGCGTTGGGTAGCGGGGGCGTCCTCGAATGAGCAGTTCTTC; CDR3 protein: CASRRWVAGASSNEQFF
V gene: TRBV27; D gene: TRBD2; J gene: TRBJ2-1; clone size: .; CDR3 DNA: TGTGCCAGCAGTCCACGGGGGGGCTCCTACAATGAGCAGTTCTTC; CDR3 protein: CASSPRGGSYNEQFF
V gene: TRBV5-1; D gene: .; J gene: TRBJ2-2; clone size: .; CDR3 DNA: TGCGCCAGCAGCTTGTTCGGGACTCCCTCCAATCCGAACACCGGGGAGCTGTTTTTT; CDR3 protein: CASSLFGTPSNPNTGELFF